This passage covers 15 T cell receptor beta chains from one sample sequenced in a study of T cells in Graves' hyperthyroidism and ophthalmopathy. RNA transcripts were the template for amplifying TCR beta CDR3 regions. HTBI primers were employed in a first-round RT-PCR of the TCR CDR3. TCRdb itself ran the multiplex PCR reads through MiXCR, one entry per CDR3 protein. The profile shows under 300,000 distinct CDR3 sequences, 25% to 30% of them singletons. The sample comprised blood. These receptors originate from a middle-aged man with Graves' hyperthyroidism that later progressed to Graves' ophthalmopathy.

CDR3 DNA sequence: TGCGCCAGCAGCCAAGCTGACTCACAGGGATGGGAGACCCAGTACTTC. It is translated as CASSQADSQGWETQYF. The chain couples TRBV4-1 to TRBJ2-5; D may be TRBD1 (6 bases). Germline CDR1 and CDR2: MGHRA and YSYEKL. V dropped 1 base and J dropped 5 bases, with 17 bases sitting between them. The CDR3 length is 16 residues.

The chain couples TRBV20-1 to TRBJ2-5, with 7 bases lining up with TRBD2. CDR3 length: 13 residues. CDR1 and CDR2 from the germline V gene are DFQATT and SNEGSKA (reference sequence). The V and J ends lost 8 bases and 2 bases, in that order; junction bases with no gene match: 8. The CDR3 nucleotides read TGCAGTACGGGCGGGGGTGGGCAAGAGACCCAGTACTTC. As protein: CSTGGGGQETQYF.

The chain uses TRBV20-1 and TRBJ1-1, with no clear D. Germline lookup yields CDR1 DFQATT and CDR2 SNEGSKA (reference sequence). V lost 2 bases and J 5 bases, leaving 12 bases between the germline ends. This CDR3 spans 13 amino acids. In nucleotides, the CDR3 is TGCAGTGCTAGAAAGGCCCGGGGAACTGAAGCTTTCTTT. Translated, it gives CSARKARGTEAFF.

In this sample, this clonotype turned up many times. The rearrangement joins TRBV12-3 or TRBV12-4 to TRBJ2-7; D unresolved. The germline V and J ends were trimmed by 3 bases and 6 bases, with 9 bases remaining between them. There are 12 residues in the CDR3. The CDR3 DNA reads as TGTGCCAGCAGTTTGGCGTGGGGCGAGCAGTACTTC. Translated, it gives CASSLAWGEQYF.

There are many counts of this clonotype. The CDR3 here is CASSQSNYEQYF. For the CDR3, the DNA is TGTGCCAGCAGCCAATCGAACTACGAGCAGTACTTC. The chain joins TRBV16 to TRBJ2-7; no clear D. The CDR3 consists of 12 residues. Germline CDR1 KGHSY, CDR2 FQNENV. Trimming stripped 0 bases from V and 3 bases from J, with 3 bases between.

This chain joins TRBV11-2 and TRBJ1-2; D uncertain. The CDR3 loop spans 15 amino acids. V shed 4 bases and J shed 6 bases, with 18 bases lying between them. Germline assignment: CDR1 SGHAT and CDR2 FQNNGV. CDR3 DNA: TGTGCCAGCAGCTCCATTATGGCGGGTTTGAATGGCTACACCTTC. Translated, it gives CASSSIMAGLNGYTF.

This clonotype was recorded many times. V and J are TRBV19 and TRBJ2-2, with TRBD2 matching 14 bases. The CDR3 spans 16 residues. Looked up from germline, CDR1 is LNHDA and CDR2 is SQIVND (reference sequence). The J segment lost 4 bases and the V segment lost 9 bases, leaving 7 bases of the junction unmatched. The CDR3: CASERLAGGTTGELFF. The CDR3 DNA reads TGTGCCAGCGAAAGACTAGCGGGAGGGACCACCGGGGAGCTGTTTTTT.

This clonotype was recorded many times. The V and J genes are TRBV29-1 and TRBJ2-7; D might be TRBD2 (6 bases). Trimming left V 4 bases short and J 4 bases short, with 14 bases between. Germline V gene lookup returns CDR1 SQVTM and CDR2 ANQGSEA. The CDR3 runs to 13 residues. As DNA, the CDR3 is TGCAGCGTTGCTGAGGGACTCTTTTACGAGCAGTACTTC. The encoded protein is CSVAEGLFYEQYF.

The table lists this clonotype with many counts. The genes are TRBV18 and TRBJ1-2; D is uncertain. This CDR3 is built from 15 residues. The germline V gene encodes CDR1 KGHSH and CDR2 LQKENI. The ends were cut back, 1 base at V and 4 bases at J, with 13 bases in the middle. CDR3 in amino acids: CASSPQNRFSYGYTF. CDR3 bases: TGTGCCAGCTCACCACAGAACAGATTTTCCTATGGCTACACCTTC.

This clonotype was picked up many times. The genes are TRBV6-5 and TRBJ2-7, with D tentatively TRBD1 (6 bases). This CDR3 spans 12 amino acids. From germline, CDR1 is MNHEY and CDR2 SVGAGI. Between the trimmed V and J ends, which lost 11 bases and 3 bases, there was a span of 14 bases. The CDR3 spells CASPRGYYEQYF. The CDR3 nucleotides read TGTGCCTCCCCCAGGGGCTACTACGAGCAGTACTTC.

This clonotype was counted ten times or more. The chain joins TRBV5-1 to TRBJ2-5, with D hard to call. V was cut by 1 base and J by 2 bases, with 6 bases left in between. The germline CDR1 and CDR2 sequences are SGHRS and YFSETQ. This CDR3 is built from 13 residues. The CDR3 DNA sequence: TGCGCCAGCAGCTTGTATAATCAAGAGACCCAGTACTTC. This codes for CASSLYNQETQYF.

This clonotype showed up many times. The chain joins TRBV4-2 to TRBJ1-5; 7 bases align to TRBD1. This CDR3 region has 15 residues. The ends lost 4 bases at V and 4 bases at J; junction bases unmatched: 7. Germline V gene data show CDR1 as LGHNA and CDR2 as YNFKEQ. CDR3 protein: CASSPGTVGNQPQHF. The CDR3 region has the DNA TGTGCCAGCAGCCCCGGGACAGTCGGTAATCAGCCCCAGCATTTT.

This chain uses TRBV30 with TRBJ2-5; TRBD1 matches at 7 bases. Germline V gene sequence: CDR1 GTSNPN, CDR2 SVGIG (reference sequence). The CDR3 sequence is 17 residues long. With 8 bases clipped from V and 3 bases from J, the junction kept 21 bases outside the gene matches. CDR3: CASSLPAGTAVEETQYF. In DNA form, the CDR3 reads TGTGCCAGCAGCTTACCCGCCGGGACAGCTGTGGAAGAGACCCAGTACTTC.

This clonotype came up many times. V gene TRBV10-1 combines with J gene TRBJ2-5, with D maybe TRBD2 (6 bases). Germline CDR1 reads WNHNN; CDR2 reads SYGVQD (reference sequence). The CDR3 sequence is 13 residues long. The V end was cut by 6 bases, the J end by 1 base, with 9 bases between. In DNA form, the CDR3 reads TGCGCCAGCAGCGGGGACTTCCAAGAGACCCAGTACTTC. As protein: CASSGDFQETQYF.

V usage is TRBV28 and J usage is TRBJ2-5; a possible D gene is TRBD2 (6 bases). The CDR3 has 15 amino acids. V was cut by 10 bases and J by 2 bases, with 20 bases left in between. Looked up from germline, CDR1 is MDHEN and CDR2 is SYDVKM. The CDR3 sequence is CATRVSMGGQETQYF. The CDR3 bases are TGTGCCACCCGAGTTTCTATGGGGGGTCAAGAGACCCAGTACTTC.